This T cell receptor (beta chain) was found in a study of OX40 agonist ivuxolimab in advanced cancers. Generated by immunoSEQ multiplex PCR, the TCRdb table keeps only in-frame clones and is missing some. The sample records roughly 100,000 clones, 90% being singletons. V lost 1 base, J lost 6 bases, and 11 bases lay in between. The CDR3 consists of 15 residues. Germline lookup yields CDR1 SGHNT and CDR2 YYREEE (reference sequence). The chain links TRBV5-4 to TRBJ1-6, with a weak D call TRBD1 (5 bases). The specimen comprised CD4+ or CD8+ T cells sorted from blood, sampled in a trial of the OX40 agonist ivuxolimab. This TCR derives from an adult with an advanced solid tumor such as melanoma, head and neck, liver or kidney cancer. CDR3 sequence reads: CASSLLQDINSPLHF. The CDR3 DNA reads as TGTGCCAGCAGCTTGCTACAGGATATTAATTCACCCCTCCACTTT. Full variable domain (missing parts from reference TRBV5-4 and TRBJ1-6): ETGVTQSPTHLIKTRGQQVTLRCSSQSGHNTVSWYQQALGQGPQFIFQYYREEENGRGNFPPRFSGLQFPNYSSELNVNALELDDSALYLCASSLLQDINSPLHFGNGTRLTVT.